This T cell receptor (delta chain) emerged from a study of gamma-delta T cells after stem cell transplantation. Concerning this clone: The protein TCRdb gives is from a much larger clone and does not agree with this DNA's translation at residue 3, likely a read error; the protein shown here comes from the DNA.

With CATT, TCRdb re-called clones from the RT-PCR reads. This sample yields fewer than 1,500 delta-chain clones, of which roughly 6.2% are seen a single time; about a fifth belongs to the top ten. The CDR3 has 14 residues. The germline V gene has CDR1 GEAIGNYY and CDR2 EKD. The sequencing input was gamma-delta T cells. The source of this sequence is a human donor. It is not recorded whose cells these are; they may come from a transplant donor. This chain connects TRDV2 to TRDJ1, with D possibly TRDD3 on 5 matching bases. In nucleotides, the CDR3 is TGTGCCCGTGACAGTCTACTGGAGACCGATAAACTCATCTTT. Encoded protein: CARDSLLETDKLIF.